The T cell receptor (beta chain) described here comes from a study of control samples from healthy donors and cancer patients. This CDR3 spans 14 amino acids. Germline lookup yields CDR1 MRHNA and CDR2 SNTAGT. Trimming took off 10 bases at V and 0 bases at J, with 15 bases between the two ends. The table came from immunoSEQ multiplex PCR; TCRdb's copy has only in-frame clones and leaves some out. The sample holds 150,000 or so clones, 80% to 95% seen once. The TCR sequence derives from a woman in her sixties or seventies in good health. This chain connects TRBV6-4 to TRBJ1-2, with D unclear. Sequenced material: blood. The CDR3 bases are TGTGCCAACGAATGGCCGAAGACTAACTATGGCTACACCTTC. Its protein product is CANEWPKTNYGYTF.